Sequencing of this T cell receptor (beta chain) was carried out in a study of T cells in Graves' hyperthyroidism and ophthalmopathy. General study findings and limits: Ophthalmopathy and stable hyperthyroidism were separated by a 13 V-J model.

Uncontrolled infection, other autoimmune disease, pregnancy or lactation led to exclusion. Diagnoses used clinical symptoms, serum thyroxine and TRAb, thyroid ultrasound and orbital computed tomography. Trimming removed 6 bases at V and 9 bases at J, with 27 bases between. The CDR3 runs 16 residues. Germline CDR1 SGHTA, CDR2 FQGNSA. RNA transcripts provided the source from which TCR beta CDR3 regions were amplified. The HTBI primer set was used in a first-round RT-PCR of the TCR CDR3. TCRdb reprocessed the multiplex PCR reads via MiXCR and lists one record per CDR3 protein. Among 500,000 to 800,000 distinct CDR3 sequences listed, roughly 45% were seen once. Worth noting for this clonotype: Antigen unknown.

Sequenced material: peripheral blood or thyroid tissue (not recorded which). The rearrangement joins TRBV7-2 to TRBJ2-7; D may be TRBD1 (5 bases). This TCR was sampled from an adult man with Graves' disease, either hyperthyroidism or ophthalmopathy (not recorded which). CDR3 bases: TGTGCCAGCAGTTACCGCCCCATGGGGCCGAAATGGGGGCAGTACTTC. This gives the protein CASSYRPMGPKWGQYF.